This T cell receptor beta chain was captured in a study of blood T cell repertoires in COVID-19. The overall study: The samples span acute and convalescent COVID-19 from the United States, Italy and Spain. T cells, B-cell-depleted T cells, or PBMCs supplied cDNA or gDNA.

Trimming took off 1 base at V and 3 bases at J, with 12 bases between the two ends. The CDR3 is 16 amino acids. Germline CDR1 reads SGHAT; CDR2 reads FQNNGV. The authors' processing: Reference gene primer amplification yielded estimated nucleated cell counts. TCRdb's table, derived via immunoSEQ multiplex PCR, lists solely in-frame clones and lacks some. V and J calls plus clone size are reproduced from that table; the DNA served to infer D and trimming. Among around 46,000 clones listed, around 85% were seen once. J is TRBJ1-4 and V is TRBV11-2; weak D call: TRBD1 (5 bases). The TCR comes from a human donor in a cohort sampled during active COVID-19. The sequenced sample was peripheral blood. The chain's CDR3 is CASSLGRVGANEKLFF. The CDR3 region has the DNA TGTGCCAGCAGCTTAGGCAGGGTTGGAGCTAATGAAAAACTGTTTTTT. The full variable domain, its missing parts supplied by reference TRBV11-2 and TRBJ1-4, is EAGVAQSPRYKIIEKRQSVAFWCNPISGHATLYWYQQILGQGPKLLIQFQNNGVVDDSQLPKDRFSAERLKGVDSTLKIQPAKLEDSAVYLCASSLGRVGANEKLFFGSGTQLSVL.